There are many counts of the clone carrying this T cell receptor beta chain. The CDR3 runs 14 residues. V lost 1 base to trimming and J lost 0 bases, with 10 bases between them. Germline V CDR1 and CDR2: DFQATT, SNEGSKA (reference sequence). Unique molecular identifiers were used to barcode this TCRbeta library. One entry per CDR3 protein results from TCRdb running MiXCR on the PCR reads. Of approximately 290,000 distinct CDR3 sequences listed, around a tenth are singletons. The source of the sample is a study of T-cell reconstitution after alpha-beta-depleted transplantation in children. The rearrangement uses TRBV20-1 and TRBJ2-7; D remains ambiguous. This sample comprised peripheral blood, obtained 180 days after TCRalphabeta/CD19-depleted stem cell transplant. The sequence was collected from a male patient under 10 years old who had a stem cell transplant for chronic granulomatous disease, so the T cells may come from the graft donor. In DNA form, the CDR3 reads TGCAGTGCTAGAGCCGGCCGACTCTCCTACGAGCAGTACTTC. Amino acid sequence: CSARAGRLSYEQYF.